The clone carrying this T cell receptor (delta chain) was observed a few times. At one of its ends the junction is not consistent with the germline gene, which may arise from a read error. This specimen comes from a study of gamma-delta chains in newborns, infants, children. The overall study: Innate gammadelta T cells reportedly expand polyclonally right after birth, driven by microbial exposure, per the title.

TCRdb repeated clone calling on the reads with CATT. The sample carries roughly 5,000 delta-chain clones, approximately 3% recorded once. Looked up from germline, CDR1 is TSWWSYY and CDR2 is QGS. CDR3 length: 18 amino acids. The sequence was obtained from a child who was a newborn, infant or young child, either healthy, febrile or measles-vaccinated (not recorded which). The chain combines TRDV1 with TRDJ3; 8 bases agree with TRDD3. The specimen sequenced was blood. CDR3 nucleotides: TGTGCTCTTGGGGAGCTGGGGGACGTCTCCGGGGACACCCGACAGATGTTTTTC. Translation gives CALGELGDVSGDTRQMFF.